The text below deals with one T cell receptor beta chain. The data were taken from a study of blood T cells in healthy people across ages. For every donor, a draw yielded ten milliliters of peripheral blood. The authors ran a second PCR of about 6 to 11 cycles using a sample-barcoded 5' primer and a J-beta primer mix. A single record per CDR3 protein comes from TCRdb applying MiXCR to the 5' RACE reads. The repertoire includes about 1,500,000 distinct CDR3 sequences, 42% of them detected once, and roughly 7.9% sits in the top ten. The receptor's source is a young woman in good health. The sequenced sample was blood.

CDR3: CASSWTSSGPDTQYF. The CDR3 DNA is TGCGCCAGCAGCTGGACTAGTTCCGGCCCAGATACGCAGTATTTT. The V gene is TRBV5-1, the J gene TRBJ2-3, with TRBD2 identical over 7 bases. Unmatched junction bases numbered 8, after V lost 3 bases and J lost 4 bases. In germline, CDR1 is SGHRS, CDR2 YFSETQ. This CDR3 is built from 15 residues. The whole variable domain, filled in from reference TRBV5-1 and TRBJ2-3, reads KAGVTQTPRYLIKTRGQQVTLSCSPISGHRSVSWYQQTPGQGLQFLFEYFSETQRNKGNFPGRFSGRQFSNSRSEMNVSTLELGDSALYLCASSWTSSGPDTQYFGPGTRLTVL.